One and the same sample provided the 6 T cell receptor beta chains below, sequenced in a study of early T cells in non-severe SARS-CoV-2 infection. TCRdb processed the 5' RACE reads anew with MiXCR; each CDR3 protein has one entry. The table includes just under 45,000 distinct CDR3 sequences, under 13% detected once. Sequencing input: whole blood. These receptor sequences come from an adult who was a healthcare worker with PCR-confirmed SARS-CoV-2 infection or an uninfected control (not recorded which).

This sequence joins TRBV10-3 and TRBJ2-5, with 10 bases identical to TRBD1. CDR1 is ENHRY and CDR2 is SYGVKD in the germline V gene. With 5 bases clipped from V and 3 bases from J, the junction kept 3 bases outside the gene matches. The CDR3 runs to 14 residues. In nucleotides, the CDR3 is TGTGCCATCAGTCTGGGGACAGGGGAAGAGACCCAGTACTTC. Translated, it gives CAISLGTGEETQYF.

This clonotype was found many times. The chain carries TRBV20-1 and TRBJ1-1; 7 bases line up with TRBD1. After removal of 5 bases from V and 6 bases from J, the junction contained 9 bases not matched to a gene. There are 13 residues in the CDR3. Germline CDR1 reads DFQATT; CDR2 reads SNEGSKA (reference sequence). CDR3 sequence reads: CSARPTGDAEAFF. The CDR3 nucleotides read TGCAGTGCTCGCCCAACAGGGGACGCTGAAGCTTTCTTT.

This clonotype was detected ten times or more. The V and J genes are TRBV7-6 and TRBJ2-2; D is uncertain. This CDR3 is 15 amino acids long. The germline gives CDR1 SGHVS, CDR2 FNYEAQ. Trimming removed 2 bases at V and 5 bases at J, with 12 bases between. The CDR3 loop is CASSLTRLGTGELFF. CDR3 DNA: TGTGCCAGCAGCTTAACCAGGTTAGGGACCGGGGAGCTGTTTTTT.

Written as DNA, the CDR3 is TGTGCCAGCAGTGCCCCGGGACTAGGGTACGTTGAGCAGTACTTC. This encodes CASSAPGLGYVEQYF. This sequence joins TRBV6-1 and TRBJ2-7; 8 bases match TRBD2. CDR3 length: 15 residues. V dropped 4 bases and J dropped 7; count of bases not matched to a gene: 12. The germline CDR1 and CDR2 sequences are MNHNS and SASEGT.

This clonotype was observed at least ten times. V gene TRBV10-3 combines with J gene TRBJ1-5; 7 bases are shared with TRBD1. Germline V gives CDR1 ENHRY, CDR2 SYGVKD. V was pared by 10 bases and J by 2 bases, with 8 bases of the junction left unmatched. The CDR3 extends over 14 amino acids. CDR3 amino acids: CATEGGSGNQPQHF. In DNA, the CDR3 is TGTGCCACCGAAGGGGGCTCGGGCAATCAGCCCCAGCATTTT.

This clonotype was picked up many times. This chain joins TRBV24-1 and TRBJ2-4; 8 nucleotides align to TRBD1. The V and J ends lost 4 bases and 7 bases, in that order; junction bases with no gene match: 8. Germline CDR1 is KGHDR and CDR2 is SFDVKD. The length of the CDR3 is 15 residues. The CDR3 sequence: CATSDADRAANIQYF. The CDR3, as DNA: TGTGCCACCAGTGACGCGGACAGGGCGGCTAACATTCAGTACTTC.